A selection of T cell receptor beta chains follows, all from one sample in a study of shared clonotypes between healthy human individuals. Libraries were prepared by immunoSEQ multiplex PCR; TCRdb keeps only in-frame clonotypes and omits some of them. The data contain 2 million or so clones, 85% to 95% of them singletons. Source material: naive CD4+ T cells sorted from blood. The receptors derive from a man aged 18 to 30 in good health. Each CDR3 is given with its conserved first and last residue.

15	TRBV19	TRBJ2-7	CASSMGQAGADEQYF
13	TRBV7-9	TRBJ2-2	CASSPPVAGELFF
17	TRBV13	TRBJ1-4	CASSLGTNRDRGEKLFF
16	TRBV11-2	TRBJ2-3	CASSLAWGGGTDTQYF
16	TRBV2	TRBJ2-1	CASSATSGGTYNEQFF
15	TRBV28	TRBJ1-1	CASSLAGQGFPEAFF
15	TRBV30	TRBJ2-7	CAWSGLAGVSYEQYF
12	TRBV29-1	TRBJ2-3	CSVDCDTDTQYF
13	TRBV21-1	TRBJ2-1	CASSKGWVNEQFF
15	TRBV5-4	TRBJ2-2	CASSLTGEDTGELFF
13	TRBV11-2	TRBJ1-2	CASSSDRVYGYTF
15	TRBV19	TRBJ1-2	CASSGRTGRGYGYTF
15	TRBV18	TRBJ1-2	CASSSTGGNNYGYTF
17	TRBV7-2	TRBJ2-7	CASSRNPAGTGIYEQYF
17	TRBV2	TRBJ2-2	CARSGLAGTSPTGELFF
14	TRBV11-2	TRBJ1-3	CASSFYGAGNTIYF
14	TRBV2	TRBJ2-7	CASSRDSQTYEQYF
14	TRBV2	TRBJ1-2	CASRLGQLNYGYTF
16	TRBV30	TRBJ2-2	CAWSVSVALETGELFF
15	TRBV5-6	TRBJ1-6	CASSSRGTFNSPLHF